Listed below are T cell receptor beta chains from one sample, sequenced in a study of T cell responses to AZD1222 COVID-19 vaccine. Measured with immunoSEQ multiplex PCR; TCRdb has only the in-frame clones, and not every one. This sample has 130,000 to 150,000 clones, with around nine tenths found just once. The starting material was peripheral blood, obtained on day 0 of AZD1222 vaccination. The source is an adult in good health. The CDR3 runs from the conserved cysteine through the conserved F or W. The D gene is left open where the match is weak. Clone size is given for some rows only: seen once, a few or many times, or a class if the clone is expanded.

d_gene	j_gene	v_gene	abundance	CDR3nt	CDR3aa
.	TRBJ1-5	TRBV10-1	.	TGCGCCAGCAGCGCAGGGTTAGCTCAGCCCCAGCATTTT	CASSAGLAQPQHF
.	TRBJ1-1	TRBV30	.	TGTGCCTGGGGAGGGAGGAACACTGAAGCTTTCTTT	CAWGGRNTEAFF
TRBD1	TRBJ1-1	TRBV4-3	.	TGCGCCAGCAGCCAAAAGGCAGGGGGCAACACTGAAGCTTTCTTT	CASSQKAGGNTEAFF
.	TRBJ2-5	TRBV20-1	.	TGCAGTGCTAGAGGTCAAGAGACCCAGTACTTC	CSARGQETQYF
TRBD1	TRBJ2-1	TRBV7-3	.	TGTGCCAGCAGCTTAAAGGGACAGTACAATGAGCAGTTCTTC	CASSLKGQYNEQFF
.	TRBJ1-4	TRBV19	.	TGTGCCAGTAGTATCCCGGGACAAAGCCAAAAACTGTTTTTT	CASSIPGQSQKLFF
.	TRBJ1-6	TRBV30	.	TGTGCCTGGAGTATGACAGTGGATTCACCCCTCCACTTT	CAWSMTVDSPLHF
.	TRBJ2-7	TRBV5-8	.	TGTGCCAGCAGAAACCGGGCCAGCTCCTACGAGCAGTACTTC	CASRNRASSYEQYF
.	TRBJ1-5	TRBV6-5	.	TGTGCCAGCTTTGCGTGGGGGGATAGTCAGCCCCAGCATTTT	CASFAWGDSQPQHF
TRBD1	TRBJ1-1	TRBV29-1	few	TGCAGCGTCCCCGGGACAGGGTTCGTAGGCACTGAAGCTTTCTTT	CSVPGTGFVGTEAFF
TRBD2	TRBJ2-3	TRBV5-4	once	TGTGCCAGCAGCTTTGTCCTAGCGGGGGGTACGGGCACAGATACGCAGTATTTT	CASSFVLAGGTGTDTQYF
.	TRBJ2-5	TRBV6-5	.	TGTGCCAGCGCCCGAGGGCAGGGGAGCGGGGAGACCCAGTACTTC	CASARGQGSGETQYF
.	TRBJ1-1	TRBV27	.	TGTGCCAGCAGTTGGGCCCCGGGGACTGAAGCTTTCTTT	CASSWAPGTEAFF
.	TRBJ1-5	TRBV5-6	.	TGTGCCAGCAGCTGGGGGGCAGGTAATCAGCCCCAGCATTTT	CASSWGAGNQPQHF
.	TRBJ2-7	TRBV20-1	.	TGCAGTGCTAGTATCTCGGGACGGGCGTACGAGCAGTACTTC	CSASISGRAYEQYF
TRBD2	TRBJ2-1	TRBV12-5	.	TGTGCTAGTGGTTTGGGAGCGGGGGCACCCTACAATGAGCAGTTCTTC	CASGLGAGAPYNEQFF
.	TRBJ1-2	TRBV2	.	TGTGCCAGCAGTGAAAGAAATCCGGATCCCTCGGGAGGCTACACCTTC	CASSERNPDPSGGYTF
TRBD1	TRBJ1-2	TRBV9	.	TGTGCCAGCAGCCCGAAGGGGGCCTCTAACTATGGCTACACCTTC	CASSPKGASNYGYTF
.	TRBJ1-3	TRBV9	.	TGTGCCAGCAGCGTAGCGGGGCGGGAATGGAACACCATATATTTT	CASSVAGREWNTIYF
.	TRBJ1-5	TRBV14	.	TGTGCCAGCAGCCAAGGAGTACAGGGCAATCAGCCCCAGCATTTT	CASSQGVQGNQPQHF
.	TRBJ1-2	TRBV4-3	.	TGCGCCAGCAGCCAAGATGGGCACGGGTTGTATGGCTACACCTTC	CASSQDGHGLYGYTF
.	TRBJ2-3	TRBV27	.	TGTGCCAGCAGTTCGGGGACATTCACAGATACGCAGTATTTT	CASSSGTFTDTQYF
.	TRBJ1-3	TRBV6-5	.	TGTGCCAGCAGTTACTCGAGTTACAAATCTGGAAACACCATATATTTT	CASSYSSYKSGNTIYF
.	TRBJ1-1	TRBV6-2/TRBV6-3	.	TGTGCCAGCAGTGACTGGACGGGGAACACTGAAGCTTTCTTT	CASSDWTGNTEAFF
.	TRBJ1-6	TRBV5-1	.	TGCGCCAGCACTACTGCGACGCGGCCCGGTGATTCACCCCTCCACTTT	CASTTATRPGDSPLHF
.	TRBJ1-6	TRBV19	once	TGTGCCACCATGGGAGGGGGAAGTTCACCCCTCCACTTT	CATMGGGSSPLHF
TRBD1	TRBJ1-2	TRBV2	.	TGTGCCAGCAGTGGACCTACAGGGGGCGCTTCTAACTATGGCTACACCTTC	CASSGPTGGASNYGYTF
TRBD1	TRBJ1-1	TRBV4-3	.	TGCGCCAGCAGCCATCGGACAGGGTCGGCTGAAGCTTTCTTT	CASSHRTGSAEAFF
TRBD1	TRBJ1-1	TRBV10-2	.	TGCGCCAGCACCCACATGACAGGGAAACATTCGGCTTTCTTT	CASTHMTGKHSAFF
.	TRBJ1-2	TRBV2	.	TGTGCCAGCAGGGAGACAGGAGCTAACTATGGCTACACCTTC	CASRETGANYGYTF
.	TRBJ2-2	TRBV9	.	TGTGCCAGCAGCCCGCGCTTGGGAGGCGCCGGGGAGCTGTTTTTT	CASSPRLGGAGELFF
.	TRBJ1-6	TRBV7-6	.	TGTGCCAGCAGCCCTGATGGGGCCTATAATTCACCCCTCCACTTT	CASSPDGAYNSPLHF
.	TRBJ1-2	TRBV4-3	.	TGCGCCAGCAGCCAAGAAGGGCTGCAAGGCTACACCTTC	CASSQEGLQGYTF
TRBD2	TRBJ2-1	TRBV11-3	.	TGTGCCAGCAGCCTCCATTCAGCGGGAGTAGGCAATGAGCAGTTCTTC	CASSLHSAGVGNEQFF
.	TRBJ2-1	TRBV19	.	TGTGCCAGTAGAGACCCAGGGTCCAATGAGCAGTTCTTC	CASRDPGSNEQFF
.	TRBJ1-2	TRBV21-1	.	TGTGCCAGCAGCAAAGATCAGGGGCTGGGGGCCACTAACTATGGCTACACCTTC	CASSKDQGLGATNYGYTF
TRBD2	TRBJ2-7	TRBV7-9	.	TGTGCCAGCAGCCTTACTAGCGGGGGGGCCTACGAGCAGTACTTC	CASSLTSGGAYEQYF
.	TRBJ1-3	TRBV7-2	.	TGTGCCAGCAGCCCATCGCCTGGAGCTGGAAACACCATATATTTT	CASSPSPGAGNTIYF
.	TRBJ2-7	TRBV28	.	TGTGCCAGCAGCCAGCCCCCGATCGAGGAGCAGTACTTC	CASSQPPIEEQYF
.	TRBJ2-2	TRBV6-4	.	TGTGCCAGCAGGTACGGGACAACTAACACCGGGGAGCTGTTTTTT	CASRYGTTNTGELFF
.	TRBJ1-1	TRBV2	once	TGTGCCAGCATCTACAGGGCGGGCACTGAAGCTTTCTTT	CASIYRAGTEAFF
.	TRBJ1-3	TRBV27	.	TGTGCCAGCAGCTCTCGACAGAGGCACTCTGGAAACACCATATATTTT	CASSSRQRHSGNTIYF
.	TRBJ2-5	TRBV10-3	once	TGTGCCATCAGTGGGCCCGGTTTGGGGACCCAGTACTTC	CAISGPGLGTQYF
TRBD1	TRBJ1-1	TRBV7-6	.	TGTGCCAGCAGCCACCTCGAAAAGACAGGGACGAACACTGAAGCTTTCTTT	CASSHLEKTGTNTEAFF
TRBD1	TRBJ2-7	TRBV18	.	TGTGCCAGCTCACCACCGTCAGGGGGTTACGAGCAGTACTTC	CASSPPSGGYEQYF
.	TRBJ1-4	TRBV19	.	TGTGCCAGTAGTATTACCCCCGGCGGGTCAACTAATGAAAAACTGTTTTTT	CASSITPGGSTNEKLFF
.	TRBJ2-2	TRBV11-2	.	TGTGCCAGCAGCTTCCCTCCTAGGTCGGCCGGGGAGCTGTTTTTT	CASSFPPRSAGELFF
.	TRBJ1-2	TRBV19	once	TGTGCCAGTAGTAACCGGTGGGATGGCTACACCTTC	CASSNRWDGYTF
TRBD1	TRBJ2-2	TRBV27	.	TGTGCCAGCAGTTTCGGACAGGGGGCGGCCACCGGGGAGCTGTTTTTT	CASSFGQGAATGELFF
TRBD2	TRBJ2-2	TRBV4-3	.	TGCGCCAGCAGCCAACAGACTAGCGGGACACCTCTAGGGGAGCTGTTTTTT	CASSQQTSGTPLGELFF
.	TRBJ1-1	TRBV27	.	TGTGCCAGCAGTCTCACAGCGAACACTGAAGCTTTCTTT	CASSLTANTEAFF
.	TRBJ1-5	TRBV7-3	.	TGTGCCAGCAGCTTAATGGGGGGACAGCCCCAGCATTTT	CASSLMGGQPQHF
.	TRBJ2-3	TRBV6-4	.	TGTGCCAGCAGTGAAGGGGAGACAGATACGCAGTATTTT	CASSEGETDTQYF